This TCR beta chain was sequenced for a study of CD8+ T cells in alopecia areata. Treatment indicated: oral pan-JAK inhibitor, 5-10 mg twice daily. The germline gives CDR1 LNHNV, CDR2 YYDKDF (reference sequence). Unmatched junction bases numbered 4, after V lost 1 base and J lost 2 bases. The CDR3 has 17 residues. cDNA reverse transcribed from extracted RNA served as the sequencing template. Profiling relied on immunoSEQ multiplex PCR, and the TCRdb table lists in-frame clones only, not all of them. The table has roughly 140,000 clones, around 82% seen once; the top ten hold around 25%. This specimen was CD8+ T cells sorted from blood, taken at week 4, from a patient treated with tofacitinib. The gene calls are TRBV15 and TRBJ2-5; TRBD2 matches at 13 bases. The sequence was collected from a human donor with alopecia areata. The CDR3 spells CATSRGTSGGPQETQYF. In DNA form, the CDR3 reads TGTGCCACCAGCAGAGGGACTAGCGGGGGCCCTCAAGAGACCCAGTACTTC.